The 22 T cell receptor beta chains below were found in one sample sequenced in a study of T cells in Graves' hyperthyroidism and ophthalmopathy. The source material, RNA transcripts, was used to amplify TCR beta CDR3 regions. When the TCR CDR3 underwent first-round RT-PCR, the HTBI primer set was used. TCRdb re-analysed the multiplex PCR reads in MiXCR, keeping a single row per CDR3 protein. The data show fewer than 850,000 distinct CDR3 sequences, 15% to 20% seen once. The specimen sequenced was blood. These receptors all come from a man aged 45 to 65 with Graves' hyperthyroidism.

This clonotype was seen repeatedly, ten times or more. The chain uses TRBV20-1 and TRBJ2-7, with D possibly TRBD1 on 5 matching bases. This CDR3 region has 13 residues. V was trimmed by 6 bases and J by 3 bases, leaving 15 bases between them. Germline CDR1 and CDR2: DFQATT and SNEGSKA (reference sequence). The CDR3 protein is CSAPRGVSYEQYF. The DNA of the CDR3 is TGCAGTGCCCCTAGGGGCGTGAGCTACGAGCAGTACTTC.

There are a few counts of this clonotype. V and J are TRBV7-8 and TRBJ1-5; 10 bases agree with TRBD1. In germline, CDR1 is SGHVS, CDR2 FQNEAQ. The CDR3 loop spans 15 amino acids. V lost 5 bases and J lost 6; bases outside the gene matches: 7. CDR3 in DNA: TGTGCCAGCAGCCTTGTCCGGGACAGGGGTCAGCCCCAGCATTTT. It translates to CASSLVRDRGQPQHF.

The rearrangement joins TRBV18 to TRBJ2-7; maybe TRBD1 (6 bases). The CDR3 is 16 residues long. Trimming left V 0 bases short and J 1 base short, with 13 bases between. CDR1 and CDR2 from the germline V gene are KGHSH and LQKENI. DNA of the CDR3: TGTGCCAGCTCACCACCGGCCCCAGGGGCATCCTACGAGCAGTACTTC. It codes for CASSPPAPGASYEQYF.

V and J are TRBV12-3 or TRBV12-4 and TRBJ1-2; a possible D gene is TRBD1 (6 bases). CDR3 length: 18 residues. V was shortened by 0 bases and J by 2 bases, with 19 bases between the two germline ends. The CDR3 DNA sequence: TGTGCCAGCAGTTTAGCGAACAGGGCCAGAAAGAGCAACTATGGCTACACCTTC. Translation gives CASSLANRARKSNYGYTF.

The chain links TRBV28 to TRBJ1-1, with TRBD1 as a possible D gene (5 bases). This CDR3 spans 15 amino acids. Germline V gene data show CDR1 as MDHEN and CDR2 as SYDVKM. The germline V and J ends were trimmed by 3 bases and 0 bases, with 11 bases remaining between them. The CDR3 region is CASSLARGVNTEAFF. CDR3 bases: TGTGCCAGCAGTTTGGCCCGAGGGGTGAACACTGAAGCTTTCTTT.

The gene calls are TRBV3-1 and TRBJ2-5; D possibly corresponds to TRBD2 (6 bases). The CDR3 spans 14 residues. Per the germline V gene, CDR1 is LGHDT and CDR2 is YNNKEL (reference sequence). V lost 1 base and J lost 7, with 13 bases in between. This CDR3 is CASSQVAAGGTQYF. Written as DNA, the CDR3 is TGTGCCAGCAGCCAAGTGGCAGCGGGTGGGACCCAGTACTTC.

This chain connects TRBV2 to TRBJ2-5; the match to TRBD2 covers 8 bases. The CDR3 spans 18 residues. With V trimmed by 4 bases and J by 3 bases, 16 bases remained unmatched. CDR1 and CDR2 from the germline V gene are SNHLY and FYNNEI. CDR3 region: CASSGPRLAGAPKETQYF. For the CDR3, the DNA is TGTGCCAGCAGTGGTCCGCGGCTAGCGGGCGCCCCAAAAGAGACCCAGTACTTC.

This clonotype was detected only once. The chain joins TRBV28 to TRBJ2-1, with TRBD2 identical over 9 bases. The tail of the sequence fits TRBJ2-7 better, so the J call may be wrong. The germline V gene has CDR1 MDHEN and CDR2 SYDVKM. The CDR3 contains 15 residues. CDR3 in amino acids: CASSLIAGAYNEQYF. CDR3 DNA: TGTGCCAGCAGTTTAATAGCGGGAGCTTACAATGAGCAGTACTTC.

Ten or more counts support this clonotype. This chain links TRBV12-5 with TRBJ2-5; 7 nucleotides match TRBD1. CDR1 is LGHNT and CDR2 is FRNRAP in the germline V gene. Trimming at V came to 6 bases and at J to 3 bases, leaving 4 bases not matched to a gene. This CDR3 region has 13 residues. This CDR3 is CASGFGQEETQYF. For the CDR3, the DNA is TGTGCTAGTGGCTTCGGACAGGAAGAGACCCAGTACTTC.

The chain links TRBV3-1 to TRBJ1-3, with no clear D. Germline CDR1 reads LGHDT; CDR2 reads YNNKEL (reference sequence). The V end lost 0 bases, the J end lost 1 base, and 13 bases lay between the germline ends. The CDR3 runs to 17 residues. The CDR3 region has the DNA TGTGCCAGCAGCCAAGATCAGCCGGGTTGGTCTGGAAACACCATATATTTT. This codes for CASSQDQPGWSGNTIYF.

The chain has TRBV27 and TRBJ2-7; 8 bases are a match to TRBD2. Germline CDR1 and CDR2: MNHEY and SMNVEV (reference sequence). V trimming: 4 bases; J trimming: 0 bases; junction bases outside the gene matches: 14. The CDR3 is 18 amino acids. In nucleotides, the CDR3 is TGTGCCAGCAGTTCGGCCCTGACTAGCGCCAACCCCTCCTACGAGCAGTACTTC. It yields the protein CASSSALTSANPSYEQYF.

This clonotype was detected ten times or more. The chain has TRBV28 and TRBJ1-2, with a possible D match to TRBD1 (5 bases). The germline V gene has CDR1 MDHEN and CDR2 SYDVKM. This CDR3 contains 16 residues. The germline V and J ends were trimmed by 4 bases and 4 bases, with 19 bases remaining between them. As DNA, the CDR3 is TGTGCCAGCAGTTCGGACCAGGGAACCCAATTCTATGGCTACACCTTC. Translation: CASSSDQGTQFYGYTF.

The CDR3 spells CASTQMGTGNSPLHF. CDR3 nucleotide sequence: TGTGCCAGCACCCAGATGGGGACAGGGAATTCACCCCTCCACTTT. This rearrangement joins TRBV6-1 to TRBJ1-6; 9 nucleotides agree with TRBD1. The CDR3 runs to 15 residues. Trimming at V came to 7 bases and at J to 7 bases, leaving 8 bases not matched to a gene. Germline lookup yields CDR1 MNHNS and CDR2 SASEGT.

This clonotype appeared many times. One end of the junction fails to match germline, which may point to a read error. The chain joins TRBV2 to TRBJ2-1, with a possible D match to TRBD2 (5 bases). CDR1 SNHLY and CDR2 FYNNEI come from the germline V gene. The CDR3 runs 13 residues. The CDR3 DNA sequence: TGTGCCAGCAGTGAGGCGGGCTACAGTGAGCAGTTCTTC. Its protein product is CASSEAGYSEQFF.

The chain carries TRBV10-3 and TRBJ1-1; D may be TRBD1 (5 bases). V was trimmed by 3 bases and J by 1 base, leaving 12 bases between them. This CDR3 is 15 amino acids long. Germline CDR1 ENHRY, CDR2 SYGVKD. DNA for the CDR3: TGTGCCATCAGTGAAAGGACACTGCAGAACACTGAAGCTTTCTTT. Protein sequence: CAISERTLQNTEAFF.

This clonotype was seen only a few times. This rearrangement joins TRBV14 to TRBJ2-3; 13 bases map to TRBD2. The CDR3 is 18 amino acids. Germline V gene data show CDR1 as SGHDN and CDR2 as FVKESK. The V segment lost 1 base and the J segment 1 base; nucleotides outside the gene matches: 5. CDR3 in DNA: TGTGCCAGCAGCCAAGGGACTAGCGGGAGAACGGGCACAGATACGCAGTATTTT. Translation: CASSQGTSGRTGTDTQYF.

This chain links TRBV2 with TRBJ2-5; D gene ambiguous. Germline V gene data show CDR1 as SNHLY and CDR2 as FYNNEI. The germline V and J ends were trimmed by 8 bases and 2 bases, with 18 bases remaining between them. The length of the CDR3 is 15 residues. This CDR3 is CASRPAGTAQETQYF. As DNA, the CDR3 is TGTGCCAGCCGACCCGCCGGAACAGCTCAAGAGACCCAGTACTTC.

The chain uses TRBV20-1 and TRBJ1-5; 8 bases are shared with TRBD1. There are 14 residues in the CDR3. CDR1 is DFQATT and CDR2 is SNEGSKA in the germline V gene (reference sequence). The V segment lost 3 bases and the J segment 4 bases; nucleotides outside the gene matches: 5. CDR3 protein: CSASPGQGNQPQHF. CDR3 DNA sequence: TGCAGTGCTAGCCCCGGACAGGGTAATCAGCCCCAGCATTTT.

This clonotype was seen ten or more times. The chain is built from TRBV25-1 and TRBJ1-1; D gene ambiguous. This CDR3 has 15 residues. V lost 1 base and J lost 0, with 9 bases in between. Looked up from germline, CDR1 is MGHDK and CDR2 is SYGVNS. The CDR3 DNA reads as TGTGCCAGCAGTGAATCTCGCACACTGAACACTGAAGCTTTCTTT. This translates into CASSESRTLNTEAFF.

This chain joins TRBV11-2 and TRBJ2-1; D perhaps matches TRBD2 (5 bases). Trimming left V 5 bases short and J 9 bases short, with 20 bases between. In germline, CDR1 is SGHAT, CDR2 FQNNGV. CDR3 length: 15 amino acids. The CDR3 reads CASSHNIGGQGEQFF. The CDR3, as DNA: TGTGCCAGCAGCCACAACATAGGAGGCCAAGGTGAGCAGTTCTTC.

This clonotype was observed at least ten times. V and J are TRBV30 and TRBJ2-5; tentatively, D is TRBD2 (6 bases). V was trimmed by 0 bases and J by 4 bases, leaving 12 bases between them. The CDR3 consists of 14 residues. CDR1 and CDR2 from the germline V gene are GTSNPN and SVGIG (reference sequence). The CDR3 here is CAWSVRLVRETQYF. DNA for the CDR3: TGTGCCTGGAGTGTACGACTAGTACGAGAGACCCAGTACTTC.

This chain links TRBV5-1 with TRBJ2-1, with 10 bases aligning to TRBD2. V shed 3 bases and J 9 bases; nucleotides not matched to a gene: 6. Germline CDR1 reads SGHRS; CDR2 reads YFSETQ. The CDR3 is made up of 14 amino acids. CDR3 sequence: CASSSSGGIPEQFF. The DNA for the CDR3 is TGCGCCAGCAGCTCTAGCGGGGGTATTCCTGAGCAGTTCTTC.